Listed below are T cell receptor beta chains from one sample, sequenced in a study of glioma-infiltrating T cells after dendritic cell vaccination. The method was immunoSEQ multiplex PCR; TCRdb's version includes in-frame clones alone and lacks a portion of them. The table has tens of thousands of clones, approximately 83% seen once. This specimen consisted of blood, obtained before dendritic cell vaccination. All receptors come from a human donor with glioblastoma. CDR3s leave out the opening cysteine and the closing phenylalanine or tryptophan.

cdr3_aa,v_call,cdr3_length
SVGLAGVGDTQY,TRBV29-1,12
ASSSTGGSEQY,TRBV5-1,11
ASSFSGGKATEAF,TRBV9,13
ASSFTGFEKNGYT,TRBV6-4,13
ALLDRAIIATNEKLF,TRBV4-1,15
ASSFGTVSNTEAF,TRBV5-6,13
AWSRGKISYEQY,TRBV30,12
ASSLTAVTTYEQY,TRBV7-8,13
ASSFLAGAPDEQF,TRBV27,13
ASEGQGRRGETQY,TRBV6-5,13
ASSLQGSISGANVLT,TRBV11-2,15
ASSRRDSNQPQH,TRBV19,12
ASSVYLNTEAF,TRBV19,11
ASSEDRRHRATNEKLF,TRBV19,16
ASSLVPTTDTQY,TRBV11-3,12
ASLRTGGAETQY,TRBV6-1,12
ASSLWGVGGYT,TRBV4-2,11
ASMGTGGEETQY,TRBV2,12
ASTSGVAGPQETQY,TRBV21-1,14
SVESGSGNTGELF,TRBV29-1,13
AISEGQGARGGNTIY,TRBV10-3,15
ASSPGQGWGQPQH,TRBV27,13
ASSPFGRRVGEQF,TRBV18,13